One T cell receptor beta chain is described in this entry. Deletions cut 4 bases from V and 1 base from J, with 8 bases between. This CDR3 contains 13 residues. Germline V gives CDR1 SGHRS, CDR2 YFSETQ. These data are taken from a study of shared clonotypes between healthy human individuals. Some clones are missing from TCRdb's copy, which holds only in-frame ones; the method was immunoSEQ multiplex PCR. The sample consists of about 670,000 clones, about 78% of them appearing once. This sequence originates from a woman between 25 and 40 years old in good health. The sequencing sample was made of memory CD4+ T cells sorted from blood. Subset denoted: CD45RA-negative fraction. The chain carries TRBV5-1 and TRBJ1-1; tentative D call: TRBD1 (5 bases). The CDR3, as DNA: TGCGCCAGCAGCGGGGACGGGAACACTGAAGCTTTCTTT. Translating gives CASSGDGNTEAFF.